The present T cell receptor (beta chain) was sequenced within a study of OX40 agonist ivuxolimab in advanced cancers. In the study overall: Ivuxolimab was administered intravenously to patients at 0.01 to 10 mg/kg every 2 weeks. At about 82% male, the cohort had a mean age of around 56 years, ranging from about 20 to 79. Study-level results: Among the lowest peripheral clonal expansion occurred in 0.1-3.0 mg/kg partial responders.

The CDR3 is made up of 14 amino acids. The trim removed 3 bases at V and 5 bases at J, leaving 4 bases unmatched. CDR1 and CDR2 (germline): LNHDA, SQIVND (reference sequence). This clone has a handful of counts. Its specificity is not known. Here immunoSEQ multiplex PCR was the method, and the copy in TCRdb shows in-frame clones only, minus some. The sample has tens of thousands of clones, approximately 90% seen once. The clonotype was recovered from an adult with an advanced solid tumor such as melanoma, head and neck, liver or kidney cancer. J is TRBJ1-1 and V is TRBV19, with TRBD1 matching over 9 bases. The specimen comprised CD4+ or CD8+ T cells sorted from blood, sampled in a trial of the OX40 agonist ivuxolimab. The CDR3 region is CASSMDRGGTEAFF. CDR3 DNA: TGTGCCAGTAGTATGGACAGGGGAGGGACTGAAGCTTTCTTT.